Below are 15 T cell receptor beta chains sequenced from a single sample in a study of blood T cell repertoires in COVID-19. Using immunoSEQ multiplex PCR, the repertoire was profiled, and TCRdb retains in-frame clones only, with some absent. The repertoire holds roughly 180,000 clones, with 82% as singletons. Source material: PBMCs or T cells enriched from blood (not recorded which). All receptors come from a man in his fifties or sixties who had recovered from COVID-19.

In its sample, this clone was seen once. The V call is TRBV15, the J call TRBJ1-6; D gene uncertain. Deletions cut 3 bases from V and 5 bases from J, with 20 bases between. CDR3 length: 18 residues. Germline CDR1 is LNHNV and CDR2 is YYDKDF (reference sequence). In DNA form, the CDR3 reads TGTGCCACCAGCAGGTTGGAGGACCTTTTAAAAAATAATTCACCCCTCCACTTT. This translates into CATSRLEDLLKNNSPLHF.

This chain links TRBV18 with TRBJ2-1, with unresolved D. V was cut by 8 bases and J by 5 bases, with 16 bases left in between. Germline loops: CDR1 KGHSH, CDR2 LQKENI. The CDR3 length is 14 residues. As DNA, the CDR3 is TGTGCCAGCCACGGCGACAAAGGTGACAATGAGCAGTTCTTC. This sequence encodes CASHGDKGDNEQFF. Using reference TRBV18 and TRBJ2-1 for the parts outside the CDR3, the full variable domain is NAGVMQNPRHLVRRRGQEARLRCSPMKGHSHVYWYRQLPEEGLKFMVYLQKENIIDESGMPKERFSAEFPKEGPSILRIQQVVRGDSAAYFCASHGDKGDNEQFFGPGTRLTVL.

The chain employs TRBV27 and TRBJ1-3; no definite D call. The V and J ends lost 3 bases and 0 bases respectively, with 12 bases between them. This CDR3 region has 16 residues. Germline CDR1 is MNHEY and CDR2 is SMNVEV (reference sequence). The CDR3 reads CASSLSLPSSGNTIYF. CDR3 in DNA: TGTGCCAGCAGTTTGTCGCTACCGAGCTCTGGAAACACCATATATTTT.

Written as DNA, the CDR3 is TGTGCCAGCAGCTCTAGCGGGGGGGCCACGGTAAGATACAATGAGCAGTTCTTC. It codes for CASSSSGGATVRYNEQFF. This chain uses TRBV13 with TRBJ2-1, with 12 bases fitting TRBD2. CDR1 and CDR2 (germline): PRHDT, FYEKMQ (reference sequence). This CDR3 has 18 residues. The V segment lost 4 bases and the J segment 4 bases; nucleotides outside the gene matches: 11.

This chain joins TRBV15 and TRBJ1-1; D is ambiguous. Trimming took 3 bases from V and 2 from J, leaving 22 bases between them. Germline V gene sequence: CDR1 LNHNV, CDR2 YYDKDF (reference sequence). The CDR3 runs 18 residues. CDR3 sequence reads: CATSRHKGRGGINTEAFF. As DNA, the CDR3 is TGTGCCACCAGCAGGCACAAGGGTCGCGGCGGGATCAACACTGAAGCTTTCTTT.

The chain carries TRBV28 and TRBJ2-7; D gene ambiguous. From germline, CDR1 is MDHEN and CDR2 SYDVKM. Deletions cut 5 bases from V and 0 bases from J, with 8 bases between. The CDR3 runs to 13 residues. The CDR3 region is CASSGGVSYEQYF. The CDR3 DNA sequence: TGTGCCAGCAGTGGCGGAGTCTCCTACGAGCAGTACTTC.

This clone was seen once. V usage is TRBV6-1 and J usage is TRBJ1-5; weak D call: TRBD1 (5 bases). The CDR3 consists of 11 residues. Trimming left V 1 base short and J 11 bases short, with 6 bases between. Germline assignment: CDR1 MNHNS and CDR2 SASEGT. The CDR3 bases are TGTGCCAGCAGTGAAGAGGGGACCCAGCATTTT. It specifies CASSEEGTQHF.

The CDR3 region has the DNA TGTGCCAGCAGCCAAGATCTCGGGGGGCAGGGAGATACGCAGTATTTT. As protein: CASSQDLGGQGDTQYF. The chain is built from TRBV3-1 (or the pseudogene TRBV3-2) and TRBJ2-3; D may be TRBD2 (7 bases). The CDR3 runs to 16 residues. V was pared by 0 bases and J by 5 bases, with 15 bases between. CDR1 is LGHDT and CDR2 is YNNKEL in the germline V gene (reference sequence).

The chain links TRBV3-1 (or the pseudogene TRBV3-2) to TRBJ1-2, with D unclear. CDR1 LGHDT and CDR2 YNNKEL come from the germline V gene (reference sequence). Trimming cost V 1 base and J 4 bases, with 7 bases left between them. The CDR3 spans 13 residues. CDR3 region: CASSQVGGYGYTF. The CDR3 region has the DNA TGTGCCAGCAGCCAAGTGGGAGGCTATGGCTACACCTTC.

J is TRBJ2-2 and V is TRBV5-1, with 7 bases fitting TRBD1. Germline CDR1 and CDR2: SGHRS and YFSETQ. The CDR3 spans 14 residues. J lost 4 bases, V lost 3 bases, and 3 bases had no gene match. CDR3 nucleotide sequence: TGCGCCAGCAGCTGGGGACAGACCACCGGGGAGCTGTTTTTT. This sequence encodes CASSWGQTTGELFF.

CDR3: CASSLPGGGDDGYTF. The DNA for the CDR3 is TGTGCCAGCAGCCTCCCTGGAGGGGGGGATGATGGCTACACCTTC. This chain uses TRBV3-1 (or the pseudogene TRBV3-2) with TRBJ1-2; maybe TRBD1 (6 bases). The CDR3 is 15 residues long. Trimming removed 4 bases at V and 6 bases at J, with 18 bases between. The V gene's germline CDR1 is LGHDT and CDR2 YNNKEL (reference sequence).

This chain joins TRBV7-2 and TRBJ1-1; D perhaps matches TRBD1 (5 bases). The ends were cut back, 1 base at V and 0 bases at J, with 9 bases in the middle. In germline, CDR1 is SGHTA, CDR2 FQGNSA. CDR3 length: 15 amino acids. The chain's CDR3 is CASSLGGGVNTEAFF. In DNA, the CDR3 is TGTGCCAGCAGCTTAGGTGGGGGGGTGAACACTGAAGCTTTCTTT.

CDR3 sequence: CASSLSLGSNQPQHF. The CDR3 DNA is TGTGCCAGCAGTCTGAGTCTGGGCAGCAATCAGCCCCAGCATTTT. The genes are TRBV6-5 and TRBJ1-5; no definite D call. The CDR3 has 15 amino acids. Germline CDR1 is MNHEY and CDR2 is SVGAGI. Trimming left V 5 bases short and J 1 base short, with 12 bases between.

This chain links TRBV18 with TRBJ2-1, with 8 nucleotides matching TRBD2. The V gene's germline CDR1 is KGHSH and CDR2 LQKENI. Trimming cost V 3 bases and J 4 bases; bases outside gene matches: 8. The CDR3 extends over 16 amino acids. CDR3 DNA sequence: TGTGCCAGCTCACCTCTGGGTAGCGGGACTTACAATGAGCAGTTCTTC. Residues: CASSPLGSGTYNEQFF.

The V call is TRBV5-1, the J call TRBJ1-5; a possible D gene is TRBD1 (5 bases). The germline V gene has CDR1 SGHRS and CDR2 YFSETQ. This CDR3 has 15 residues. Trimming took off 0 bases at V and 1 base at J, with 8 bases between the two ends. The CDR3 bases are TGCGCCAGCAGCTTGGTAGGGGCAAGCAATCAGCCCCAGCATTTT. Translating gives CASSLVGASNQPQHF. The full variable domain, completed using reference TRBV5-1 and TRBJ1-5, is KAGVTQTPRYLIKTRGQQVTLSCSPISGHRSVSWYQQTPGQGLQFLFEYFSETQRNKGNFPGRFSGRQFSNSRSEMNVSTLELGDSALYLCASSLVGASNQPQHFGDGTRLSIL.